Listed here are 11 T cell receptor beta chains from one sample, sequenced in a study of T cell responses to AZD1222 COVID-19 vaccine. Here immunoSEQ multiplex PCR was the method, and the copy in TCRdb shows in-frame clones only, minus some. The sample gives some 190,000 clones, roughly 90% of which show up once; approximately 1.7% is in the top ten. This sample comprised peripheral blood, obtained 28 days after the second AZD1222 dose. The receptor set was obtained from an adult who received the AZD1222 COVID-19 vaccine.

The chain links TRBV5-1 to TRBJ1-2; 8 positions agree with TRBD1. Germline CDR1 SGHRS, CDR2 YFSETQ. The V gene end was trimmed by 0 bases and the J gene end by 7 bases; junction bases not matched to a gene: 8. This CDR3 comprises 15 residues. CDR3 sequence: CASSLVPGGASGYTF. DNA for the CDR3: TGCGCCAGCAGCTTGGTACCAGGGGGCGCGAGTGGCTACACCTTC.

The rearrangement uses TRBV6-5 and TRBJ1-2, with 10 positions matching TRBD1. Trimming removed 6 bases from V and 4 bases from J; junction bases left unmatched: 8. Germline loops: CDR1 MNHEY, CDR2 SVGAGI. The CDR3 consists of 15 residues. The CDR3 region is CASRGTGARSYGYTF. In DNA, the CDR3 is TGTGCCAGCAGAGGGACAGGGGCAAGGAGCTATGGCTACACCTTC.

The V gene is TRBV18, the J gene TRBJ1-4, with 9 bases aligning to TRBD1. The CDR3 is made up of 16 amino acids. Germline V lookup: CDR1 KGHSH, CDR2 LQKENI. Losses at the gene ends were 0 bases for V and 6 bases for J; bases not matched to a gene: 5. The CDR3 is CASSPPTGTGYEKLFF. The CDR3 DNA follows: TGTGCCAGCTCACCACCGACCGGGACAGGGTATGAAAAACTGTTTTTT.

This clone was detected only a few times. The chain joins TRBV2 to TRBJ2-1, with 11 bases identical to TRBD2. Per germline, CDR1 SNHLY and CDR2 FYNNEI. This CDR3 is 13 amino acids long. V gave up 8 bases and J gave up 9 bases; unmatched junction bases: 6. The CDR3 DNA reads TGTGCCAGCGGAACTAGCGGGAGTGGTGAGCAGTTCTTC. Amino acid sequence: CASGTSGSGEQFF.

The J gene is TRBJ1-1, the V gene TRBV29-1; D may be TRBD1 (6 bases). The CDR3 is 14 amino acids. Germline V gene lookup returns CDR1 SQVTM and CDR2 ANQGSEA. Trimming pared 3 bases from V and 3 bases from J, leaving 14 bases between. This chain's CDR3 is CSVDPWSGDTEAFF. The CDR3 region has the DNA TGCAGCGTTGATCCCTGGTCAGGGGACACTGAAGCTTTCTTT.

This clone was recorded only once. The J gene is TRBJ1-3, the V gene TRBV7-9; D gene unclear. From germline, CDR1 is SEHNR and CDR2 FQNEAQ (reference sequence). Between the trimmed V and J ends, which lost 4 bases and 2 bases, there was a span of 9 bases. The CDR3 covers 14 residues. The DNA of the CDR3 is TGTGCCAGCAGCTCCCAGATAACTGGAAACACCATATATTTT. It specifies CASSSQITGNTIYF.

The chain recombines TRBV20-1 with TRBJ2-1; D remains unclear. Germline assignment: CDR1 DFQATT and CDR2 SNEGSKA (reference sequence). V lost 5 bases and J 4 bases, leaving 3 bases between the germline ends. The CDR3 sequence is 10 residues long. This CDR3 is CSALYNEQFF. The CDR3 DNA follows: TGCAGTGCTTTATACAATGAGCAGTTCTTC.

The J gene is TRBJ2-7, the V gene TRBV5-6; D is perhaps TRBD1 (6 bases). The CDR3 extends over 14 amino acids. Trimming left V 4 bases short and J 1 base short, with 12 bases between. The germline V gene encodes CDR1 SGHDT and CDR2 YYEEEE. CDR3 DNA sequence: TGTGCCAGCAGCAGGGGGTCGAGGTCCTACGAGCAGTACTTC. It translates to CASSRGSRSYEQYF. The full variable domain, with the rest looked up from reference TRBV5-6 and TRBJ2-7, is DAGVTQSPTHLIKTRGQQVTLRCSPKSGHDTVSWYQQALGQGPQFIFQYYEEEERQRGNFPDRFSGHQFPNYSSELNVNALLLGDSALYLCASSRGSRSYEQYFGPGTRLTVT.

The chain carries TRBV29-1 and TRBJ1-1, with D uncertain. CDR3 length: 12 amino acids. V was trimmed by 4 bases and J by 1 base, leaving 7 bases between them. Per germline, CDR1 SQVTM and CDR2 ANQGSEA. The chain's CDR3 is CSVVGGNTEAFF. The CDR3 nucleotides read TGCAGCGTTGTTGGTGGGAACACTGAAGCTTTCTTT.

The rearrangement links TRBV5-6 to TRBJ1-2; 9 bases map to TRBD1. V was clipped by 4 bases and J by 4 bases; unmatched bases: 8. CDR3 length: 15 residues. Germline V gene sequence: CDR1 SGHDT, CDR2 YYEEEE. CDR3 protein: CASSTRDRDLYGYTF. Here the CDR3 DNA reads TGTGCCAGCAGCACCCGGGACAGGGACCTCTATGGCTACACCTTC.

The chain joins TRBV6-5 to TRBJ2-2; TRBD1 aligns across 7 bases. Germline values: CDR1 MNHEY, CDR2 SVGAGI. The CDR3 sequence is 14 residues long. J was trimmed by 4 bases and V by 6 bases; bases with no gene match: 5. CDR3 region: CASSRTGRTGELFF. The CDR3 nucleotides read TGTGCCAGCAGCCGGACAGGACGCACCGGGGAGCTGTTTTTT.